This TCR beta chain was profiled in a study of cytomegalovirus exposure and HLA in healthy donors. Primers included in the PCR were 60 Vbeta and 13 Jbeta primers. The method was immunoSEQ multiplex PCR; TCRdb's version includes in-frame clones alone and lacks a portion of them. The table includes some 150,000 clones, less than 85% detected once. This TCR was recovered from a woman aged 55-70 years in good health and CMV-seropositive. Sample: PBMCs.

The CDR3 protein is CASSVDGTGFNEQYF. The DNA of the CDR3 is TGTGCCAGCAGCGTAGACGGGACAGGGTTTAACGAGCAGTACTTC. This rearrangement joins TRBV9 to TRBJ2-7; 9 bases agree with TRBD1. The V and J ends lost 0 bases and 5 bases, in that order; junction bases with no gene match: 6. The CDR3 contains 15 residues. Germline values: CDR1 SGDLS, CDR2 YYNGEE. Full variable domain (rest looked up from reference TRBV9 and TRBJ2-7): DSGVTQTPKHLITATGQRVTLRCSPRSGDLSVYWYQQSLDQGLQFLIQYYNGEERAKGNILERFSAQQFPDLHSELNLSSLELGDSALYFCASSVDGTGFNEQYFGPGTRLTVT.